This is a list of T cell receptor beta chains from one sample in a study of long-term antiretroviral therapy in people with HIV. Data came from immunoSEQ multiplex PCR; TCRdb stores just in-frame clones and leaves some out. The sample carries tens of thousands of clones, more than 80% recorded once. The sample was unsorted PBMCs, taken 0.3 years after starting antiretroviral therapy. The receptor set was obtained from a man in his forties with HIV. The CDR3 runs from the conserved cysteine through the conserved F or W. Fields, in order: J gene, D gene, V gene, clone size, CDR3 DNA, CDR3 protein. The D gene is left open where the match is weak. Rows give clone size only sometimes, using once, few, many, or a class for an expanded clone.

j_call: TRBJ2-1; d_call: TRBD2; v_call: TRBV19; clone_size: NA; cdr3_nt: TGTGCCAGTAGTATAACAGCGGGGACCTACAATGAGCAGTTCTTC; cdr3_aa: CASSITAGTYNEQFF
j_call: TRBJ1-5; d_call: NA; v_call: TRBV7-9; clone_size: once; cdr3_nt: TGTGCCAGCAGCTCGCAGGGAGATCAGCCCCAGCATTTT; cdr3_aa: CASSSQGDQPQHF
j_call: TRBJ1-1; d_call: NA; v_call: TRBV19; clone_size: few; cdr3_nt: TGTGCCAGTAGTATAGGAGACATATGGAGGAACACTGAAGCTTTCTTT; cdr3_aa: CASSIGDIWRNTEAFF
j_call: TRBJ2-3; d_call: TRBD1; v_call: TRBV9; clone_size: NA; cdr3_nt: TGTGCCAGCAGCGGACAGGGGGCTAGGGCAGATACGCAGTATTTT; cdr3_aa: CASSGQGARADTQYF
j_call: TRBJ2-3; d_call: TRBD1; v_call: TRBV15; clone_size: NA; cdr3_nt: TGTGCCACAAGAACCGGGACAGGGGCCGATACGCAGTATTTT; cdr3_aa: CATRTGTGADTQYF
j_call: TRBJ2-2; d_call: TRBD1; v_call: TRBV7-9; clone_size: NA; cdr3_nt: TGTGCCAGCAGCCGTAGGACAGGGCGGATCACCGGGGAGCTGTTTTTT; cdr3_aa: CASSRRTGRITGELFF
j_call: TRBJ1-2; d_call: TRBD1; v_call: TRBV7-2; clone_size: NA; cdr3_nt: TGTGCCAGCAGCCCAGGGGGGGCGCGTGGCTACACCTTC; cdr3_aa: CASSPGGARGYTF
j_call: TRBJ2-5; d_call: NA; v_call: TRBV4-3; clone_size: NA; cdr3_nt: TGCGCCAGCAGCCGCCCCGGATCGGAGACCCAGTACTTC; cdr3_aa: CASSRPGSETQYF
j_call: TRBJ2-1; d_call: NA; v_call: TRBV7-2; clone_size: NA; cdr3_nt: TGTGCCAGCAAACCCACCCTTACGAGCTCCTACAATGAGCAGTTCTTC; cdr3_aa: CASKPTLTSSYNEQFF
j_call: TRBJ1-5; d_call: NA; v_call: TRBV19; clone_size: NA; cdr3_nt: TGTGCCAGTAGAAGGTCGGGAAACAATCAGCCCCAGCATTTT; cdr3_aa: CASRRSGNNQPQHF
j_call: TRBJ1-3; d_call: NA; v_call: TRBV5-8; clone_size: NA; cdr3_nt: TGTGCCAGCAGCTTGGGACAGGCCGTCTCTGGAAACACCATATATTTT; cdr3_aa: CASSLGQAVSGNTIYF
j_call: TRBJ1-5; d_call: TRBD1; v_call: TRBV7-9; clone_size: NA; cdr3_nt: TGTGCCAGCAGCTGGACAGGGAATAGCAATCAGCCCCAGCATTTT; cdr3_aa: CASSWTGNSNQPQHF
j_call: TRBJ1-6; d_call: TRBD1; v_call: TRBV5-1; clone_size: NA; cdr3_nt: TGCGCCAGCAGCCCGGGACAGGGTAATTCACCCCTCCACTTT; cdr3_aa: CASSPGQGNSPLHF
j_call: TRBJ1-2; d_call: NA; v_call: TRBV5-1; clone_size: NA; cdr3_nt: TGCGCCAGCAGCCCCCCCGGGGGGTCGGAAGGCTACACCTTC; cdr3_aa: CASSPPGGSEGYTF
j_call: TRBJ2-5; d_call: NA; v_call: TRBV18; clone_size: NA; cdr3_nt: TGTGCCAGCTCACCACCGGTACCCGGGACCTTCGGGAAAGAGACCCAGTACTTC; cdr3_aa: CASSPPVPGTFGKETQYF
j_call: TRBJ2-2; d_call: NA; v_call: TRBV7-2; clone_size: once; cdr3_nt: TGTGCCAGCAGCTTTGGGAACACCGGGGAGCTGTTTTTT; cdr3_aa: CASSFGNTGELFF
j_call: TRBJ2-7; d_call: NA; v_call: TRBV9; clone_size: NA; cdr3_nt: TGTGCCAGCAGCGCACGACGCGATAGTGGTGAGCAGTACTTC; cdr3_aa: CASSARRDSGEQYF
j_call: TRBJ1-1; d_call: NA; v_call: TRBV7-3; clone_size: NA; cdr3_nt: TGTGCCAGCAGCTGGACAGAGTTCACTGAAGCTTTCTTT; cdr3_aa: CASSWTEFTEAFF
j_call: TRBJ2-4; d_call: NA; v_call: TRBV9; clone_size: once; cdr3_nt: TGTGCCAGCAGCGTACAGGGAAGGGGCTCCCAAAACATTCAGTACTTC; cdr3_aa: CASSVQGRGSQNIQYF
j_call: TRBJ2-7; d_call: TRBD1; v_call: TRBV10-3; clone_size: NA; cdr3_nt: TGTGCCATCAGTGAGTCGGGACAGGTCTACGAGCAGTACTTC; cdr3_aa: CAISESGQVYEQYF
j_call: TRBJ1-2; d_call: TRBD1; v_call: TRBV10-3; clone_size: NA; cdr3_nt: TGTGCCATCAGGGTACAGGGGAGTAACTATGGCTACACCTTC; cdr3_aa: CAIRVQGSNYGYTF
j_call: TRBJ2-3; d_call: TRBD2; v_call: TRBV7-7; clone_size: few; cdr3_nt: TGTGCCAGCAGCCCCTCGGGGCGGGAGGCGGCAGATACGCAGTATTTT; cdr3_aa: CASSPSGREAADTQYF
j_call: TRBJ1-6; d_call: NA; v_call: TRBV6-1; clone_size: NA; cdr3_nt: TGTGCCAGCAGTGAAGTGGGCAGGGATAATTCACCCCTCCACTTT; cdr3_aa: CASSEVGRDNSPLHF
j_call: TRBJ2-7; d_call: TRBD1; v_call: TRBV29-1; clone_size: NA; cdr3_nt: TGCAGCGTTGCGGGGACAGGGGGCGGCCATGGGACCTACGAGCAGTACTTC; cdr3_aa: CSVAGTGGGHGTYEQYF
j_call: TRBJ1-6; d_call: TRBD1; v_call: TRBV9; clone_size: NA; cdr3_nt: TGTGCCAGCAGCGTAGCTACCGGGACAGGGAATTCACCCCTCCACTTT; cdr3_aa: CASSVATGTGNSPLHF
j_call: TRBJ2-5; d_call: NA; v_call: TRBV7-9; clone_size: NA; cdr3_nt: TGTGCCAGCAGCTTCGGACCACAAGAGACCCAGTACTTC; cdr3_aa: CASSFGPQETQYF
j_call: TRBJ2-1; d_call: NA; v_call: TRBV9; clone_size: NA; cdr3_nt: TGTGCCAGCAGCTCCTCCTCTGTAGCGGCCGCCTATTACAATGAGCAGTTCTTC; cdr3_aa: CASSSSSVAAAYYNEQFF
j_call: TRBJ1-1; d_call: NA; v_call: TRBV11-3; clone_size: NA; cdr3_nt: TGTGCCAGCAGCGCCGGAGGGATGGAGAACACTGAAGCTTTCTTT; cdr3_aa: CASSAGGMENTEAFF
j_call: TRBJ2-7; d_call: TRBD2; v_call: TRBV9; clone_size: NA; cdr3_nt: TGTGCCAGCTCCACCGGGACTAGCTTCTCCGAGCAGTACTTC; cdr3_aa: CASSTGTSFSEQYF
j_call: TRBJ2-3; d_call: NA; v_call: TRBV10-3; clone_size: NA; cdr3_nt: TGTGCCATCAGTGAGAAGGCGGATACGCAGTATTTT; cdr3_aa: CAISEKADTQYF
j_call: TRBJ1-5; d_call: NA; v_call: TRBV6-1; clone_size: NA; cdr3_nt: TGTGCCAGCCGGACGGTTTATAGCAATCAGCCCCAGCATTTT; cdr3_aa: CASRTVYSNQPQHF
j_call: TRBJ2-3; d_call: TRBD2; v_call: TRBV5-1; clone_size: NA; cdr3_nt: TGCGCCAGCAGCTACGGGCTAGCGGGAGTAGATACGCAGTATTTT; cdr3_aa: CASSYGLAGVDTQYF
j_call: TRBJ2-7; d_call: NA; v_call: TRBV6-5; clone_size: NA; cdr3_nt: TGTGCCAGCAGAGAGGACAGACCCCCCTACGAGCAGTACTTC; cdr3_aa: CASREDRPPYEQYF
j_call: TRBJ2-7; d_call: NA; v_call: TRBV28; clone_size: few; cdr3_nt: TGTGCCAGCAGTTTAAGTGGAGGAGGGACCTACGAGCAGTACTTC; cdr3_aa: CASSLSGGGTYEQYF
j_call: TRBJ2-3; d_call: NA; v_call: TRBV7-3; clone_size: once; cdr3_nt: TGTGCCAGCAGCTTAAATGGTGTGAGGGATACGCAGTATTTT; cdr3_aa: CASSLNGVRDTQYF
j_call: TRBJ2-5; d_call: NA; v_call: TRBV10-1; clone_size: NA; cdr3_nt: TGCGCCAGCAGTGAGTCTTTCGCTGGCGGGGAGACCCAGTACTTC; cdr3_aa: CASSESFAGGETQYF
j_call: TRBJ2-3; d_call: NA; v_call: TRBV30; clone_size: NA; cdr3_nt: TGTGCCTGGAGTGGTGGGGATACGCAGTATTTT; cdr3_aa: CAWSGGDTQYF
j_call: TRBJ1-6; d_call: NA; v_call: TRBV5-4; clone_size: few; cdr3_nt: TGTGCCAGCAGCTTAAACAGGAAACTCAATTCACCCCTCCACTTT; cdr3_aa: CASSLNRKLNSPLHF
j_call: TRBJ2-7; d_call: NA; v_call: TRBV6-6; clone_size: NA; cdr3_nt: TGTGCCAGCAGACCCGCCCGAAGATCCTACGAGCAGTACTTC; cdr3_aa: CASRPARRSYEQYF
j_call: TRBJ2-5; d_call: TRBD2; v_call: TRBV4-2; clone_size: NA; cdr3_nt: TGTGCCAGCAGCCAAGAGGCCCGGGGGGTTGGGGGCCAAGAGACCCAGTACTTC; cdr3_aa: CASSQEARGVGGQETQYF
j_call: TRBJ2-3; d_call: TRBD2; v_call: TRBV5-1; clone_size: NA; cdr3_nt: TGCGCCAGCAGCTTGGGACTAGCGTCTGGCACAGATACGCAGTATTTT; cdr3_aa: CASSLGLASGTDTQYF
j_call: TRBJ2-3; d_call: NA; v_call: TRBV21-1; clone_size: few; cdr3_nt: TGTGCCAGCAGCACATGGACAGGGGGCCTTGCCAGCACAGATACGCAGTATTTT; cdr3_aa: CASSTWTGGLASTDTQYF
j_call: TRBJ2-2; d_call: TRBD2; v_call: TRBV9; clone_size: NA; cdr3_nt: TGTGCCAGCAGCGTTCAAGCGGGGGGGAACACCGGGGAGCTGTTTTTT; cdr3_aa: CASSVQAGGNTGELFF
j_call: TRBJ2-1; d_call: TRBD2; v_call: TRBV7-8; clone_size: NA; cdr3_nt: TGTGCCAGCAGCTTAAGCGCCGGCGGGAGTCTTTCCTACAATGAGCAGTTCTTC; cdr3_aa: CASSLSAGGSLSYNEQFF
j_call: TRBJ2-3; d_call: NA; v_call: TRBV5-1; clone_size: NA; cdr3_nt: TGCGCCAGCAGCTTCTGGCGGGGCCTCACAGATACGCAGTATTTT; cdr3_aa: CASSFWRGLTDTQYF
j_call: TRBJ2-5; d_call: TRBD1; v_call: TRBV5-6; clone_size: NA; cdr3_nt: TGTGCCAGCAGCGAGACCGGGACAGCGTACCAAGAGACCCAGTACTTC; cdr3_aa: CASSETGTAYQETQYF
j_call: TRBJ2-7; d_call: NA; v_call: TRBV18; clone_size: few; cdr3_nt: TGTGCCAGCTCACCACAAACTGTCGAGCAGTACTTC; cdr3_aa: CASSPQTVEQYF
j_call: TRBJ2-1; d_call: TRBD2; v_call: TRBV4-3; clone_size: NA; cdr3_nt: TGCGCCAGCAGCCACAGACTAGCCAATGAGCAGTTCTTC; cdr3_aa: CASSHRLANEQFF
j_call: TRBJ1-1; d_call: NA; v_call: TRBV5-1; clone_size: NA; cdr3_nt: TGCGCCAGCAGCTCAACCTGGGGTATGGACACTGAAGCTTTCTTT; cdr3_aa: CASSSTWGMDTEAFF
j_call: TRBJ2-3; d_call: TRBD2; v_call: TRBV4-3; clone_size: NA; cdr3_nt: TGCGCCAGCAGCTTGACTAGCGGGGGCAGCACAGATACGCAGTATTTT; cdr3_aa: CASSLTSGGSTDTQYF
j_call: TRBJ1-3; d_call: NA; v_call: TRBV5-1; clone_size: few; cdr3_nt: TGCGCCAGCAGGCGGGAAGGCGACACCATATATTTT; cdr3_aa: CASRREGDTIYF
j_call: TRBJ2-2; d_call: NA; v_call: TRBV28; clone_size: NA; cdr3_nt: TGTGCCAGTGGTGGCGGTGAGCTGTTTTTT; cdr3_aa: CASGGGELFF
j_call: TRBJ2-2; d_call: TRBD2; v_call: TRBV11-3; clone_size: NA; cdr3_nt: TGTGCCAGCAGCGGGCGGGGACTAGCGGGAGACAGCACCGGGGAGCTGTTTTTT; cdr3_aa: CASSGRGLAGDSTGELFF
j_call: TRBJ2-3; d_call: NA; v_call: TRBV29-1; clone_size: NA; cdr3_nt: TGCAGCGTTGTGAGAGCAGATACGCAGTATTTT; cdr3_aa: CSVVRADTQYF
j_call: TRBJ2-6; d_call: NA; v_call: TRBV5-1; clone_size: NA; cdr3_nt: TGCGCCAGCAGCCCCTCGGGGGCCAACGTCCTGACTTTC; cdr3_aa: CASSPSGANVLTF